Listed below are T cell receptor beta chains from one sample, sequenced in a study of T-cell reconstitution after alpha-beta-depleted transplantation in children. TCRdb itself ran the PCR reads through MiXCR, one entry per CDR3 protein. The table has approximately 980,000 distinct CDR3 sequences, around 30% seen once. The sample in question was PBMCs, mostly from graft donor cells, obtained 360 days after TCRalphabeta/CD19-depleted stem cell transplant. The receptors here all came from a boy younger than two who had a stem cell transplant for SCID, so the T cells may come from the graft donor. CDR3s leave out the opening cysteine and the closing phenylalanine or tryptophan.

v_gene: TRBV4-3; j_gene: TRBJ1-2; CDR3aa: ASSQEEGAGNYGYT
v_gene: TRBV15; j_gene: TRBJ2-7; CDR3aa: ATSRDGWWGGEQY
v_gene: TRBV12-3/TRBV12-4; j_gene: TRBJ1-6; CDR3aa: ASRLTGRNSPLH
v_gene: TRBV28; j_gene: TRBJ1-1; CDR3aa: ASSPSTEAF
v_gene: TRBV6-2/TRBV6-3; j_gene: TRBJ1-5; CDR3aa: ASSYSGYGQPQH
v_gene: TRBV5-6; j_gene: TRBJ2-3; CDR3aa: ASSFPGPSTDTQY
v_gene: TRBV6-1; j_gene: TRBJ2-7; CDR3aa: ASTLAVGSYEQY
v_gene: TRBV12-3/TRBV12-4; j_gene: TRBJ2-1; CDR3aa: ASKGASKGIYEQF
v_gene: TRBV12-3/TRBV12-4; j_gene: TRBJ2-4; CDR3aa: ASSFRLQEGRIQY
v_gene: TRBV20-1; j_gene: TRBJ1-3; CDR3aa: SARSRWDSGNTIY
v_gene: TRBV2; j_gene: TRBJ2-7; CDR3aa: ASRGGVAVLYEQY
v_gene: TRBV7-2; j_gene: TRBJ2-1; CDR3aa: ASSKGGNEQF
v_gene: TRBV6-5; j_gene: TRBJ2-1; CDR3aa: ASSYSQRYEQF
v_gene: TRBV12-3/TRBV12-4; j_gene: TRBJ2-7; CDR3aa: ASTRVGLSEQY
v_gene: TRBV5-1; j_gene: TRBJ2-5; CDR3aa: ASSGLAGIAQETQY
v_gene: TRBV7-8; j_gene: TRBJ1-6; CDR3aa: ASSGDRGRPNSPLH
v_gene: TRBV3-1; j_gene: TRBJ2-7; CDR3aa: ASSPLERGSEQY
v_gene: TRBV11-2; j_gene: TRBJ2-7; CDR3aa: ASSADRVVYEQY
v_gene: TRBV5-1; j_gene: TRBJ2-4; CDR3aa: ASSFTAAKNIQY
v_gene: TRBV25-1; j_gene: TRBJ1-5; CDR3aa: ASSEGWLLQPQH
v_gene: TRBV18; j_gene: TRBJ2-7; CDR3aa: ASSPREEAHEQY
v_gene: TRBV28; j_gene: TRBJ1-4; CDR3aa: ASSPTLPGTNEKLF
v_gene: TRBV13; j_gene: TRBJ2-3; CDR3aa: ASSLLRLAGYTQY
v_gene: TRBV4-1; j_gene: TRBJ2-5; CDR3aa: ASSQGGAAQY
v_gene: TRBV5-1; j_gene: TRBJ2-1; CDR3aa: ASSLRQGEDEQF
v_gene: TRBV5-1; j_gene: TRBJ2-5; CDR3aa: ASRYSGGGQETQY
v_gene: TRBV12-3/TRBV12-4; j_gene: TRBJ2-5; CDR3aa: ASSPGLAGPIQETQY
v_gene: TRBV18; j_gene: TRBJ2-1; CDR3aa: ASSPLGGLNEQF
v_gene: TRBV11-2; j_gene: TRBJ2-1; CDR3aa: ASSLVVIANSLSYNEQF
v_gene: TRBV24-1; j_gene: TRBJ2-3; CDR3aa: ATARPGQGTDTQY
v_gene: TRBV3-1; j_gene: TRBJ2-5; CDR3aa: ASTPGLVKETQY
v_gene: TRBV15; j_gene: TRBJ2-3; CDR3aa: ATSRLSRATDTQY
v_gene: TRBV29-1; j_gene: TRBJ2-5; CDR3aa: SVEVGFSGGETQY
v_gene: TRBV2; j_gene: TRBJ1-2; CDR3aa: ASSPDDRGWMGYT
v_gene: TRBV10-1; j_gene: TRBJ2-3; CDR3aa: ASSPQQGRRTDTQY
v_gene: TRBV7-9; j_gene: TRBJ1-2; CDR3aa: ASSAQGEGLGYT
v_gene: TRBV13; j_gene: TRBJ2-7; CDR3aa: ASSLQGTHYEQY
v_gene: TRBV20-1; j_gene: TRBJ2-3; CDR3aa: SAKLALVLTDTQY
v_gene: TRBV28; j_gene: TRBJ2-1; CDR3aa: ASGTKYNEQF
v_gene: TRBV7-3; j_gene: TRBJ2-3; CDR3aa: ASSLDRARADTQY
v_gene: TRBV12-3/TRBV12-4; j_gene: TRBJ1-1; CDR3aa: ASSLRDVGKAF
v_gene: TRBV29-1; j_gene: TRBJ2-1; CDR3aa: SVQRVGDEQF
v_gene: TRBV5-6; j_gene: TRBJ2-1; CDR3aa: ASSSGTRGNNEQF
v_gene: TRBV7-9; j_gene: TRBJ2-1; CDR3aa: ASSLRTVYEQF
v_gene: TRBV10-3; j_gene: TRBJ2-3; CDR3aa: AISESRTPPYTDTQY
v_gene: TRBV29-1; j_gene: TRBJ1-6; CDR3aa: SVAQGESPLH
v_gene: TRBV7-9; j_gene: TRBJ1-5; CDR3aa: ASSYVGENQPQH
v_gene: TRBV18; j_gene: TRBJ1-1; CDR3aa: ASSRDHTEAF
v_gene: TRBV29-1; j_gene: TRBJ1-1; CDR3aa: SVEGHGSNTEAF
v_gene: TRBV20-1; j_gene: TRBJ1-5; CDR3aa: SASYGRDQPQH
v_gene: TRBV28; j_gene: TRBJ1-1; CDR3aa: ASSRLGVPEAF
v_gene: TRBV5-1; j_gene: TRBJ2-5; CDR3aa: ASSLVAEETQY
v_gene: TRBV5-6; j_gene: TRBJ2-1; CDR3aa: ASSRTGWSYNEQF
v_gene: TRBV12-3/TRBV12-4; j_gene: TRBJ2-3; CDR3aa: ASCLGGLHSISGTDTQY
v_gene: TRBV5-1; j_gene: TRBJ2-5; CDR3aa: ASRPQKTGKETQY